The source of this TCR beta chain is a study of OX40 agonist ivuxolimab in advanced cancers. Background on the whole study: The costimulatory receptor OX40 (CD134) was targeted by ivuxolimab, a fully human IgG2 agonistic monoclonal antibody. Intravenous ivuxolimab was administered to patients every 2 weeks at six dose levels: 0.01, 0.1, 0.3, 1.5, 3 and 10 mg/kg. The monotherapy dose-escalation portion (N of about 50 patients) of the phase I ivuxolimab trial is reported in the paper. Patients were allowed to have had prior anti-PD-1, anti-PD-L1 or anti-CTLA-4 therapy, and 40% of the dose-escalation patients had been treated with checkpoint inhibitors. Among the 50 to 55 dose-escalation patients, some 20 had hepatocellular carcinoma, approximately 15 melanoma, 9 renal cell carcinoma and 9 head and neck cancer. Peripheral TCRbeta sequencing aimed to test whether ivuxolimab altered TCR sequence diversity and caused clonal T-cell expansion. In the dose-escalation cohort, roughly 82% of patients were male, and the mean age was roughly 56 years with a range of roughly 20 to 85. Three dose-escalation patients achieved partial responses, one with hepatocellular carcinoma and two with cutaneous melanoma. The study at large found these results: In the 0.1-3.0 mg/kg groups, partial responders were among the patients with the lowest normalized peripheral clonal expansion, particularly in CD8+ T cells. On average, CD8+ T cells showed more expanded clones than CD4+ T cells after ivuxolimab. Low levels of normalized T-cell clonal expansion were also seen in some patients who did not respond. Antigen specificity was not determined for the clonally expanded peripheral T cells. At doses from 0.1 to 3.0 mg/kg, clonal expansion was seen in both CD4+ and CD8+ blood T cells between baseline and week 6.

Genomic DNA was extracted from sorted cells for sequencing of the TCRbeta CDR3 region. The immunoSEQ Assay was used to sequence the TCRbeta CDR3 regions. Here the immuneACCESS table is served through TCRdb, limited to in-frame sequences with V and J called. Missing clones are a known gap in these copies; in checked studies unresolved V genes cover under half, and the rest lacks a known reason. Counted in this sample were about 82,000 clones; approximately 87% of them appeared once. The leading ten clones occupy around 0.88% of the sample. Comments on this clone: Its antigen specificity is not known. One base away there is no much larger clone; base qualities are not given.

Counted from cysteine to phenylalanine, this CDR3 has 12 amino acids. CDR3 DNA is the only sequence kept; it has 36 bases, read in frame from the first base. From a lookup of the germline V gene, CDR1 and CDR2 are MNHNS and SASEGT. V is clipped by 1 base and J by 8 bases, and the sequence between their germline boundaries is 9 bases long. Patients with a history of autoimmune disease or receiving systemic immunosuppression were excluded from the trial. Peripheral blood for TCR sequencing was collected from all dose cohorts at baseline, on cycle 4 day 1, and on cycle 7 day 1. Samples came from an open-label, multicenter, first-in-human phase I dose-escalation trial of ivuxolimab. The trial enrolled adults with locally advanced or metastatic head and neck squamous cell, hepatocellular, melanoma or renal cell carcinoma. Before TCR sequencing, CD4+ and CD8+ T cells were separately sorted from peripheral blood.

The material was CD4+ or CD8+ T cells sorted from blood, obtained in a trial of the OX40 agonist ivuxolimab. The TCR comes from an adult with an advanced solid tumor such as melanoma, head and neck, liver or kidney cancer. This chain is built from TRBV6-1 and TRBJ2-7; a confident D gene designation cannot be given. In nucleotide form, the sequence is TGTGCCAGCAGTGAAGATGGGGTCAAGCAGTACTTC. Protein translation: CASSEDGVKQYF.